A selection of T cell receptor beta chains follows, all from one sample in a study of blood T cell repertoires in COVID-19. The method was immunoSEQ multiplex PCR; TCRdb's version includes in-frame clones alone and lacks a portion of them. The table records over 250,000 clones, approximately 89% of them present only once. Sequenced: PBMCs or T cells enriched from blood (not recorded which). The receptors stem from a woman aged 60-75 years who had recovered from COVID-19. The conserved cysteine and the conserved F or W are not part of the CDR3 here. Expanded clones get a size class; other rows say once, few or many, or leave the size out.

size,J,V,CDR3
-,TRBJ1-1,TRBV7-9,ASSLGLGEAF
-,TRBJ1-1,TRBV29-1,SVEESTMNTEAF
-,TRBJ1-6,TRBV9,ASSVGQDIETLH
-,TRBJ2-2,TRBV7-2,ASSSTAGGELF
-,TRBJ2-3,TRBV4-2,ASSQRELAGVRSVDTQY
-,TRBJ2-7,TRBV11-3,ASSSGDYEQY
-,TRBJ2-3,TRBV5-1,ASSFQGGHSTDTQY
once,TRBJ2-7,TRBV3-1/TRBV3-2,ASSQDRGYEQY
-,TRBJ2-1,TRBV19,ASSSVHNEQF
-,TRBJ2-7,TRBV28,ASSTIPGQVNEQY
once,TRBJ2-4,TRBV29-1,SASFTAGKNIQY
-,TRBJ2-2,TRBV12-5,ATQRDGELF
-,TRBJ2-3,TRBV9,ASSVDNSPHTDTQY
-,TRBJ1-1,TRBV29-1,SVTYRAGTEAF
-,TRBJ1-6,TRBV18,ASSPFSPGGDSPLH
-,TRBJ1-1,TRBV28,ASSLAPRNTEAF
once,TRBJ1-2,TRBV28,ASTSAGQPRGYT
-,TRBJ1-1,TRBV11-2,ASSFEHLNTEAF
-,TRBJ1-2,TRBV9,ASSVARNREYGYT
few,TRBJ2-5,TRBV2,ASSEERGVQETQY
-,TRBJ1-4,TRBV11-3,ASSLDGLNEKLF
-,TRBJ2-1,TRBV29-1,SERTLGNEQF
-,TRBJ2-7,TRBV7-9,ASTKSGDAYEQY
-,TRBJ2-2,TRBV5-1,ASSLAPSGSPNTGELF
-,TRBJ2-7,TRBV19,ASSIQAGPSYEQY